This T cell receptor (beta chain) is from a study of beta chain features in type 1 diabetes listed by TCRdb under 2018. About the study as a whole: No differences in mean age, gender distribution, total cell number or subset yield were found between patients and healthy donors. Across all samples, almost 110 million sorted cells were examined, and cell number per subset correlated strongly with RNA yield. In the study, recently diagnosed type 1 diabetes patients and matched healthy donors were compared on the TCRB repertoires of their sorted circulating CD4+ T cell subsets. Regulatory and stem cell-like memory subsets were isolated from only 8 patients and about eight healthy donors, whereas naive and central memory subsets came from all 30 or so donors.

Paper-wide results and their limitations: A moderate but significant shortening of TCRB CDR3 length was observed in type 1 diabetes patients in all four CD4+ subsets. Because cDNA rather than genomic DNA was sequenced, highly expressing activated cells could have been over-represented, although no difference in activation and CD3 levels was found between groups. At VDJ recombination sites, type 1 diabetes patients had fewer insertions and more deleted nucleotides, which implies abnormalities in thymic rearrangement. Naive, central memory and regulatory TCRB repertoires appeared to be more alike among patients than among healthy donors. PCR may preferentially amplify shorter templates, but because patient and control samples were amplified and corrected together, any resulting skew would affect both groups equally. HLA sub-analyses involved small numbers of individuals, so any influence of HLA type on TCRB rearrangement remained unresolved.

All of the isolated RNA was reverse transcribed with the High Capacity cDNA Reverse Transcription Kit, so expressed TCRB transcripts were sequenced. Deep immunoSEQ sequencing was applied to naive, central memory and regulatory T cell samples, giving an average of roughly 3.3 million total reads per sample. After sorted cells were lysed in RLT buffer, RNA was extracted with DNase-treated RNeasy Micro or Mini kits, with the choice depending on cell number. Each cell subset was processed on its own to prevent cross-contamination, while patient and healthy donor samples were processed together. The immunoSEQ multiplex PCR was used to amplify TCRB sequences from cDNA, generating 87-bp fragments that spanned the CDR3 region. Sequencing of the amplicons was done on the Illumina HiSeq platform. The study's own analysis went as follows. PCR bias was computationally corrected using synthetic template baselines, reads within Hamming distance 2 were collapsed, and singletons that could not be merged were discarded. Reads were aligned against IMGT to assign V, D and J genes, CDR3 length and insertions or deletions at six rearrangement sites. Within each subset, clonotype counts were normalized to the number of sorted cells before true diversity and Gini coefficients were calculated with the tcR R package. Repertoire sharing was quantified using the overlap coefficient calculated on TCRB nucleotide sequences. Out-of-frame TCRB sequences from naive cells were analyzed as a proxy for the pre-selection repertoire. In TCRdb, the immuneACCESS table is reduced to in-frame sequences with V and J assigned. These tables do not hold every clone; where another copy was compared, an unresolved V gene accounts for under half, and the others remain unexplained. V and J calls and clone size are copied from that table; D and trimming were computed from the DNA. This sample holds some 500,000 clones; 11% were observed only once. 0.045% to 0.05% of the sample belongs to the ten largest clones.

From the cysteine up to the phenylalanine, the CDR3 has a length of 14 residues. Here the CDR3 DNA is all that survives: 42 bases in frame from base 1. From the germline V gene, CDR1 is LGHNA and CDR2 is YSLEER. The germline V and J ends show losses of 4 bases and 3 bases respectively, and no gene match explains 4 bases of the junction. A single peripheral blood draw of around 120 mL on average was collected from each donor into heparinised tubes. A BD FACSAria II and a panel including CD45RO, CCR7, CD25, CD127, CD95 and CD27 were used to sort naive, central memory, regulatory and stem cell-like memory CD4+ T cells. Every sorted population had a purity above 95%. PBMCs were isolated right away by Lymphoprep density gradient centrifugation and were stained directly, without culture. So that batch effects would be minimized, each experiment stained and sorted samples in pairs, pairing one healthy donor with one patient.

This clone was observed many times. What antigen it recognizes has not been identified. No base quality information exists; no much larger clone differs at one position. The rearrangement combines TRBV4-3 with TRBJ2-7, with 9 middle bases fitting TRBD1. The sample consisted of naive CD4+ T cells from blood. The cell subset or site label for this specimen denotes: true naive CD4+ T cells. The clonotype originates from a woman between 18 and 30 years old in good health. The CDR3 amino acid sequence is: CASSRWTGDYEQYF. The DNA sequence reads TGCGCCAGCAGCCGTTGGACAGGGGACTACGAGCAGTACTTC.